The T cell receptor (beta chain) described here comes from a study of blood T cell repertoires in COVID-19. Study-level background: Spain, Italy and the United States supplied samples that represented acute and convalescent COVID-19.

In its sample, this clone was seen once. Germline values: CDR1 LGHNA, CDR2 YNFKEQ. The J segment lost 4 bases and the V segment lost 0 bases, leaving 3 bases of the junction unmatched. The CDR3 totals 17 residues. Authors' analysis steps: Cell counts per sample came from amplifying reference gene primers. The method was immunoSEQ multiplex PCR; TCRdb's version includes in-frame clones alone and lacks a portion of them. V, J and clone size reflect that table, while D and trimming were determined from the DNA. The sample contains more than 20,000 clones, about 84% of which appear only once. The sample comprised peripheral blood. This chain joins TRBV4-2 and TRBJ1-6; TRBD1 matches 10 bases. This TCR derives from a human donor with active COVID-19. The donor label of this sample is uncertain. CDR3: CASSQEGGQGYNSPLHF. CDR3 nucleotide sequence: TGTGCCAGCAGCCAAGAGGGGGGACAGGGGTATAATTCACCCCTCCACTTT.